Following are 10 T cell receptor beta chains from one sample sequenced in a study of T-cell reconstitution after alpha-beta-depleted transplantation in children. It was with unique molecular identifiers that the TCRbeta library was prepared. Each CDR3 protein is one row after TCRdb ran MiXCR on the PCR reads. The sample consists of a few hundred thousand distinct CDR3 sequences, 18% of them appearing once. The specimen was PBMCs from the stem cell graft donor, collected from the stem cell graft. These receptors all stem from a human donor who donated a stem cell graft to a child with acute lymphoblastic leukemia.

J is TRBJ2-7 and V is TRBV30; D unclear. Per the germline V gene, CDR1 is GTSNPN and CDR2 is SVGIG (reference sequence). V gave up 0 bases and J gave up 4 bases, with 10 bases separating them. This CDR3 has 13 residues. CDR3 sequence (DNA): TGTGCCTGGAGTGTACTGTTGTCGTACGAGCAGTACTTC. Its translation: CAWSVLLSYEQYF.

The chain has TRBV7-8 and TRBJ2-5; D call uncertain. The V gene lost 5 bases and the J gene lost 5 bases, with 27 bases spanning the gap. Germline V gene data show CDR1 as SGHVS and CDR2 as FQNEAQ. This CDR3 region has 18 residues. Here the CDR3 reads CASSLERRLLRLGETQYF. CDR3 nucleotides: TGTGCCAGCAGCCTGGAGAGGAGATTATTGCGGTTAGGGGAGACCCAGTACTTC.

This clonotype was counted a few times. V and J are TRBV4-2 and TRBJ2-3; no clear D. Germline V lookup: CDR1 LGHNA, CDR2 YNFKEQ. Trimming shortened V by 0 bases and J by 2 bases, and 18 bases separated the two germline ends. The CDR3 has 18 amino acids. CDR3 bases: TGTGCCAGCAGCCAAGATATCGGCCAGGTGGAGTACACAGATACGCAGTATTTT. Its translation: CASSQDIGQVEYTDTQYF.

This clonotype was seen ten or more times. J is TRBJ2-1 and V is TRBV5-1; D is perhaps TRBD2 (6 bases). V lost 0 bases and J lost 0, with 13 bases in between. Germline assignment: CDR1 SGHRS and CDR2 YFSETQ. The CDR3 spans 17 residues. The CDR3 coding sequence is TGCGCCAGCAGCTTGGGGGCTCTGGGGGGCTCCTACAATGAGCAGTTCTTC. It specifies CASSLGALGGSYNEQFF.

V and J are TRBV5-1 and TRBJ2-5, with 12 nucleotides matching TRBD2. The CDR3 extends over 17 amino acids. The germline V gene encodes CDR1 SGHRS and CDR2 YFSETQ. The V and J ends lost 0 bases and 4 bases, in that order; junction bases with no gene match: 7. CDR3 coding DNA: TGCGCCAGCAGCTTGGTAACTAGCGGGAGGTTCGGAGAGACCCAGTACTTC. This encodes CASSLVTSGRFGETQYF.

This clonotype was picked up a small number of times. This chain links TRBV28 with TRBJ2-5; D remains ambiguous. There are 14 residues in the CDR3. The ends were cut back, 3 bases at V and 2 bases at J, with 10 bases in the middle. Germline assignment: CDR1 MDHEN and CDR2 SYDVKM. The CDR3 region has the DNA TGTGCCAGCAGTTTTCCTACGGTACAAGAGACCCAGTACTTC. Its protein product is CASSFPTVQETQYF. The variable domain in full, with the rest retrieved from reference TRBV28 and TRBJ2-5, is DVKVTQSSRYLVKRTGEKVFLECVQDMDHENMFWYRQDPGLGLRLIYFSYDVKMKEKGDIPEGYSVSREKKERFSLILESASTNQTSMYLCASSFPTVQETQYFGPGTRLLVL.

The chain employs TRBV5-1 and TRBJ1-5; 12 bases align to TRBD1. J lost 1 base, V lost 5 bases, and 10 bases had no gene match. Germline lookup yields CDR1 SGHRS and CDR2 YFSETQ. The CDR3 runs to 18 residues. CDR3 DNA sequence: TGCGCCAGCAGACCTGGGACAGGGGGCGAGGTAAGCAATCAGCCCCAGCATTTT. Its translation is CASRPGTGGEVSNQPQHF. The complete variable domain, with remaining parts taken from reference TRBV5-1 and TRBJ1-5, reads KAGVTQTPRYLIKTRGQQVTLSCSPISGHRSVSWYQQTPGQGLQFLFEYFSETQRNKGNFPGRFSGRQFSNSRSEMNVSTLELGDSALYLCASRPGTGGEVSNQPQHFGDGTRLSIL.

The chain uses TRBV6-5 and TRBJ1-2; unclear D gene. Germline values: CDR1 MNHEY, CDR2 SVGAGI. The CDR3 spans 12 residues. With 4 bases removed from V and 4 bases from J, the gap between germline ends came to 7 bases. CDR3 protein: CASSSRPYGYTF. The CDR3 bases are TGTGCCAGCAGTTCCCGTCCCTATGGCTACACCTTC.

The rearrangement uses TRBV3-1 and TRBJ2-1; a possible D gene is TRBD2 (6 bases). The V and J ends lost 4 bases and 10 bases respectively, with 20 bases between them. CDR3 size: 15 residues. Germline V gene sequence: CDR1 LGHDT, CDR2 YNNKEL (reference sequence). CDR3 sequence: CASSPPAWGVGEQFF. The DNA of the CDR3 is TGTGCCAGCAGCCCTCCCGCATGGGGGGTCGGGGAGCAGTTCTTC.

The rearrangement links TRBV2 to TRBJ2-7; 8 bases align to TRBD1. The CDR3 consists of 14 residues. Germline lookup yields CDR1 SNHLY and CDR2 FYNNEI. With V trimmed by 5 bases and J by 5 bases, 8 bases remained unmatched. This CDR3 reads CASSMRQGRDEQYF. CDR3 coding DNA: TGTGCCAGCAGTATGAGACAGGGGCGGGACGAGCAGTACTTC.